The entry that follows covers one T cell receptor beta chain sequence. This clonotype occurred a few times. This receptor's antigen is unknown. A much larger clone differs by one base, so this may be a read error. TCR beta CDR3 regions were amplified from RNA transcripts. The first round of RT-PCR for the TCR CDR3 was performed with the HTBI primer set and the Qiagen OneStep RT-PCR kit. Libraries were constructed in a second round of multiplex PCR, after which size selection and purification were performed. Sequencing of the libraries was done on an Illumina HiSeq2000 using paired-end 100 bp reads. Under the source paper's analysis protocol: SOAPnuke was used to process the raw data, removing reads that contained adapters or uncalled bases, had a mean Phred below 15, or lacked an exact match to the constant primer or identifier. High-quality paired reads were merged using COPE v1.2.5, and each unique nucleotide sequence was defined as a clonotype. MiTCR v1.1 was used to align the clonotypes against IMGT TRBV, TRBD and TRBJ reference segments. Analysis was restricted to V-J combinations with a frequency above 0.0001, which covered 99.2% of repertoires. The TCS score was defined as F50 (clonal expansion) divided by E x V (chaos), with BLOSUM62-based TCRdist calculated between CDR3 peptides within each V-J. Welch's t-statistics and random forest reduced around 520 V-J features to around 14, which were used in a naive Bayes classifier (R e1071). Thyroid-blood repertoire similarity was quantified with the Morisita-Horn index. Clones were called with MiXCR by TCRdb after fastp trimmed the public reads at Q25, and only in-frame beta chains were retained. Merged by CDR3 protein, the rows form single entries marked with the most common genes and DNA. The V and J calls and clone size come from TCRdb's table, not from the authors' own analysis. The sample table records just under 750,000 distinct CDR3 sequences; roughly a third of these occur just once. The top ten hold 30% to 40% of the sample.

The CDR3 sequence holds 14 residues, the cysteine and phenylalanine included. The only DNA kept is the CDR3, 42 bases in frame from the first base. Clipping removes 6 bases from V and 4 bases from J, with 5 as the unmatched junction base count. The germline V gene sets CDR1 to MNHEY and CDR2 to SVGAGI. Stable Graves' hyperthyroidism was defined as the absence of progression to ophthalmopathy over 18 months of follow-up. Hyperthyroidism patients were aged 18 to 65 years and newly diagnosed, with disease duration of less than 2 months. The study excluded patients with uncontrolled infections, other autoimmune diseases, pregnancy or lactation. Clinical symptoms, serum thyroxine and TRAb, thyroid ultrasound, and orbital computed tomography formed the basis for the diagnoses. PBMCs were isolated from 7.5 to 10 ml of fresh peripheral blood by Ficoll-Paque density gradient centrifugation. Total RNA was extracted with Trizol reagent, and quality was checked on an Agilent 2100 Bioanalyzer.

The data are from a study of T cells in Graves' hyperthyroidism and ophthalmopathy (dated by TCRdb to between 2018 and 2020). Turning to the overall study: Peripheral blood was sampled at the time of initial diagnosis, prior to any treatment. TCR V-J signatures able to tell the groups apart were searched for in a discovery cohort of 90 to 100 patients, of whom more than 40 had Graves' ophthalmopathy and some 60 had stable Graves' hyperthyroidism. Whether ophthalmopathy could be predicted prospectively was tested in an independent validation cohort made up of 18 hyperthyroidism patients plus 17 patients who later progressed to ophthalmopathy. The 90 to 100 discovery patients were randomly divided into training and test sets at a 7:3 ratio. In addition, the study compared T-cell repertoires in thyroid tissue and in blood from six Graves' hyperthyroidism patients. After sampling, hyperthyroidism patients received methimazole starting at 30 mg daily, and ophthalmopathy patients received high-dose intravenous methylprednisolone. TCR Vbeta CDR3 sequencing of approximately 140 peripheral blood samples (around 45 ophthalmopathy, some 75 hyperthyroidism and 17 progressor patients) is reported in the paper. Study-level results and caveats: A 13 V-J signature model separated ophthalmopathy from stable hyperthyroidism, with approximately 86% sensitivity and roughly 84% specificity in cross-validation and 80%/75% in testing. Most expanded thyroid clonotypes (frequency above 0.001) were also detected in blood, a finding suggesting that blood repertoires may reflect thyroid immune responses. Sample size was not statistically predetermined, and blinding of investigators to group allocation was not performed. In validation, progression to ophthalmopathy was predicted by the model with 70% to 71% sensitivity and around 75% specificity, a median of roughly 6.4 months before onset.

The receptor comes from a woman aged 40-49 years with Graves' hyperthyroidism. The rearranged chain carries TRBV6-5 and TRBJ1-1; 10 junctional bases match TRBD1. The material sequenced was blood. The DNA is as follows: TGTGCCAGCAGAGGCGGGACAGGGGCCACTGAAGCTTTCTTT. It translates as CASRGGTGATEAFF.